This T cell receptor (beta chain) was found in a study of human T cells and chemical hapten exposure. There are 12 residues in the CDR3. Germline V CDR1 and CDR2: SQVTM, ANQGSEA. With 4 bases removed from V and 6 bases from J, the gap between germline ends came to 12 bases. Stated time point: patch test 1, 2 weeks after DPC sensitization. The treatment is: therapeutic diphenylcyclopropenone sensitization with weekly scalp DPC. TCRdb ran MiXCR on the RACE reads and lists one entry per CDR3 protein. The profile shows a few hundred thousand distinct CDR3 sequences, about 4.4% of them singletons. About this clonotype itself: The CDR3 does not end in the conserved phenylalanine or tryptophan, so this is likely a read error.

V gene TRBV29-1 combines with J gene TRBJ1-2; D is unclear. The clonotype was recovered from a woman in her forties or fifties with alopecia areata. Some clones in this sample may be carry-over from other donors' samples. The source was whole blood, collected in connection with sensitization to the hapten diphenylcyclopropenone (DPC). The CDR3 is CSVGEGGHGYTI. The CDR3 coding sequence is TGCAGCGTTGGAGAAGGCGGACATGGCTACACCATC.